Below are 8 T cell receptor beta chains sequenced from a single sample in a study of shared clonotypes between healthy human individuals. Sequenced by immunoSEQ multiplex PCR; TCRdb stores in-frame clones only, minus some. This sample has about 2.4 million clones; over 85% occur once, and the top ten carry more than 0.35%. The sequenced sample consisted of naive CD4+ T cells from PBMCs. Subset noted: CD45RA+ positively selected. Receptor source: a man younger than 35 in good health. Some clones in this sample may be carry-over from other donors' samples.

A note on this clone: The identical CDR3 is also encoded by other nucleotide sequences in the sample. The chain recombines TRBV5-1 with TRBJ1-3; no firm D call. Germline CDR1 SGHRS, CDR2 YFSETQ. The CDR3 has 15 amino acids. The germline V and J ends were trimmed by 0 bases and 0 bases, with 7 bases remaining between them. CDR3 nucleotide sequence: TGCGCCAGCAGCTTGGAGGCCGACTCTGGAAACACCATATATTTT. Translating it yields CASSLEADSGNTIYF.

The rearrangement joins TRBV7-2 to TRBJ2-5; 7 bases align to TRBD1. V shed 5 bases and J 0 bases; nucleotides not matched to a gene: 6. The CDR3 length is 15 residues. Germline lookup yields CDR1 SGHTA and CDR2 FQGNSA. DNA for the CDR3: TGTGCCAGCAGCACCGGACAGGTCCACCAAGAGACCCAGTACTTC. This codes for CASSTGQVHQETQYF.

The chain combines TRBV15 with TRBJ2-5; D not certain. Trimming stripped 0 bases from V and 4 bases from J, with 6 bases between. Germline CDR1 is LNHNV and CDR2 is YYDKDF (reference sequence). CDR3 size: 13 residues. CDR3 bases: TGTGCCACCAGCAGAGACACCCTAGAGACCCAGTACTTC. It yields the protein CATSRDTLETQYF.

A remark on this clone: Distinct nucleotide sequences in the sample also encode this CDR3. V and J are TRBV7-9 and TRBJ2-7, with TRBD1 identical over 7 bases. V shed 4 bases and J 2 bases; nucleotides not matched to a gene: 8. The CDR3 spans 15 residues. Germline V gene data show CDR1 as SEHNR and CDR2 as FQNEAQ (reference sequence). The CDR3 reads CASSSPGTDTYEQYF. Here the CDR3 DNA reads TGTGCCAGCAGCTCACCCGGGACAGATACCTACGAGCAGTACTTC.

In nucleotides, the CDR3 is TGTGCCAGCAGCTTGAAATACTCTGGGGCCAACGTCCTGACTTTC. This sequence encodes CASSLKYSGANVLTF. The chain joins TRBV7-9 to TRBJ2-6; D remains unclear. The CDR3 runs to 15 residues. Trimming left V 3 bases short and J 0 bases short, with 6 bases between. Per germline, CDR1 SEHNR and CDR2 FQNEAQ (reference sequence).

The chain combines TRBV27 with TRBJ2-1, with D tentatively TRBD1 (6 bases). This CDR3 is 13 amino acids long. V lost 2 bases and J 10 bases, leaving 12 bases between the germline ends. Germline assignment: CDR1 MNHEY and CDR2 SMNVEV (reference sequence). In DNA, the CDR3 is TGTGCCAGCAGTTTACGTGGGGGCAGGGAGCAGTTCTTC. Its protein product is CASSLRGGREQFF.

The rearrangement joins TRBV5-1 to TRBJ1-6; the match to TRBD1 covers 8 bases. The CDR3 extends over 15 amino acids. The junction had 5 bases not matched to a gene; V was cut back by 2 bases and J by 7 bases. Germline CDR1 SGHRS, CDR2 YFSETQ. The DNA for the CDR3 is TGCGCCAGCAGCTTAGCAGGGGGCAGGAATTCACCCCTCCACTTT. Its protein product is CASSLAGGRNSPLHF.

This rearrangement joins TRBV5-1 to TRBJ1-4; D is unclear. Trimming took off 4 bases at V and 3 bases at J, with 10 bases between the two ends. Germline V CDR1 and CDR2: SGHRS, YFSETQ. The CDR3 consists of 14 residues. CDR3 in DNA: TGCGCCAGCAGCGCCAACAGAGCTAATGAAAAACTGTTTTTT. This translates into CASSANRANEKLFF. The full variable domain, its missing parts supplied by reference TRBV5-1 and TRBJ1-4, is KAGVTQTPRYLIKTRGQQVTLSCSPISGHRSVSWYQQTPGQGLQFLFEYFSETQRNKGNFPGRFSGRQFSNSRSEMNVSTLELGDSALYLCASSANRANEKLFFGSGTQLSVL.